The clone carrying this TCR beta chain has a handful of counts. The antigen is unknown. Building of the TCR beta libraries involved iRepertoire HTBI primers and Arm-PCR of CDR3 regions. Via MiXCR, TCRdb re-called the multiplex PCR reads, giving one row per CDR3 protein. Found here are hundreds of thousands of distinct CDR3 sequences, roughly 15% of them singletons; the top ten hold roughly 25%. The data derive from a study of regulatory T cells in long-lasting Graves disease. V lost 2 bases, J lost 2 bases, and 5 bases stayed unmatched. The germline V gene encodes CDR1 SGHRS and CDR2 YFSETQ. The CDR3 extends over 15 amino acids. As for time point: newly diagnosed GD, antithyroid drugs for less than 3 months. Making the TCR library involved RNA that had been extracted from PBMCs. General observations from the study: Persistent Graves' cases showed lower TCR diversity than newly diagnosed cases. Repertoires from persistent disease leaned toward TRBV28, TRBJ1-2 and TRBJ2-5.

This sample also appeared in a second study, on T cells in Graves' hyperthyroidism and ophthalmopathy. That source adds: Stability of Graves' hyperthyroidism was defined as absent ophthalmopathy progression within 18 months. A 13 V-J signature model discriminated ophthalmopathy versus stable hyperthyroidism.

V is TRBV5-1 and J is TRBJ1-2; TRBD1 matches 8 bases. The origin of this receptor is a woman aged 40-65 years with Graves disease. This sample comprised peripheral blood mononuclear cells (PBMCs), obtained at new diagnosis, from a patient treated with antithyroid drugs. CDR3 nucleotides: TGCGCCAGCAGCTTCGCAGGGGGCTTCAACTATGGCTACACCTTC. Encoded protein: CASSFAGGFNYGYTF.